These 27 T cell receptor beta chains originate from one sample sequenced in a study of shared clonotypes between healthy human individuals. The assay was immunoSEQ multiplex PCR, and TCRdb's table has in-frame clones only and misses some. Among roughly 2,500,000 clones listed, under 95% were seen once. Sequencing was performed on naive CD4+ T cells from PBMCs. Subset described: CD45RA+ positively selected. The receptors were gathered from a man between 18 and 35 years old in good health. Some clones in this sample may be carry-over from other donors' samples.

The J gene is TRBJ2-7, the V gene TRBV15; D remains ambiguous. CDR1 is LNHNV, CDR2 YYDKDF, per germline (reference sequence). V lost 0 bases and J 1 base, leaving 10 bases between the germline ends. CDR3 size: 15 residues. CDR3 bases: TGTGCCACCAGCAGAGACTGGGGTCCTTCCTACGAGCAGTACTTC. This gives the protein CATSRDWGPSYEQYF.

The chain employs TRBV7-2 and TRBJ2-5; D unclear. This CDR3 has 13 residues. CDR1 and CDR2 from the germline V gene are SGHTA and FQGNSA. The germline V and J ends were trimmed by 5 bases and 3 bases, with 10 bases remaining between them. The CDR3 here is CASSASWKETQYF. CDR3 in DNA: TGTGCCAGCAGCGCATCTTGGAAAGAGACCCAGTACTTC.

V and J are TRBV7-9 and TRBJ1-1; TRBD1 matches 7 bases. This CDR3 is built from 16 residues. Germline values: CDR1 SEHNR, CDR2 FQNEAQ (reference sequence). J gave up 1 base and V 3 bases, and 8 bases lay outside the gene matches. The CDR3 DNA sequence: TGTGCCAGCAGCTTCCCTCCGGGACAGAAGAACACTGAAGCTTTCTTT. Its protein is CASSFPPGQKNTEAFF.

The chain combines TRBV6-4 with TRBJ2-5, with D tentatively TRBD1 or TRBD2 (5 bases each). Germline CDR1 reads MRHNA; CDR2 reads SNTAGT. CDR3 length equals 14 residues. Trimming took 2 bases from V and 4 from J, leaving 11 bases between them. The CDR3 coding sequence is TGTGCCAGCAGTGACCCGCTTGGGGGAGAGACCCAGTACTTC. This gives the protein CASSDPLGGETQYF.

The gene calls are TRBV2 and TRBJ1-1, with TRBD1 matching over 10 bases. With V trimmed by 8 bases and J by 2 bases, 2 bases remained unmatched. Germline CDR1 and CDR2: SNHLY and FYNNEI. The length of the CDR3 is 13 residues. CDR3 DNA: TGTGCCAGCGGGACAGGGGTTAACACTGAAGCTTTCTTT. Translation gives CASGTGVNTEAFF.

This chain joins TRBV28 and TRBJ1-4; perhaps TRBD1 as D (5 bases). The germline V and J ends were trimmed by 6 bases and 1 base, with 9 bases remaining between them. The CDR3 loop spans 14 amino acids. The V gene's germline CDR1 is MDHEN and CDR2 SYDVKM. The CDR3 DNA reads TGTGCCAGCAGCGCGGGGGGAACTAATGAAAAACTGTTTTTT. This encodes CASSAGGTNEKLFF.

The rearrangement joins TRBV5-1 to TRBJ2-3; no clear D gene. The CDR3 consists of 13 residues. V was pared by 0 bases and J by 10 bases, with 12 bases between. Germline loops: CDR1 SGHRS, CDR2 YFSETQ. The CDR3 DNA follows: TGCGCCAGCAGCTTGGCTGGCACAGACGCGCAGTATTTT. Translating gives CASSLAGTDAQYF. Full variable domain (remainder filled in from reference TRBV5-1 and TRBJ2-3): KAGVTQTPRYLIKTRGQQVTLSCSPISGHRSVSWYQQTPGQGLQFLFEYFSETQRNKGNFPGRFSGRQFSNSRSEMNVSTLELGDSALYLCASSLAGTDAQYFGPGTRLTVL.

The rearrangement joins TRBV1 to TRBJ2-7; TRBD1, as called in the table, went unchecked against the DNA. TRBV1 has pseudogene status. The CDR3 covers 15 residues. The CDR3 DNA reads as TGCACCAGCAGCCAAGACCCTGAAGGGGGAACCGAGCAGTACTTC. The encoded protein is CTSSQDPEGGTEQYF.

This chain connects TRBV5-8 to TRBJ2-2; D gene uncertain. With 0 bases removed from V and 1 base from J, the gap between germline ends came to 7 bases. The germline gives CDR1 SGHTS, CDR2 YDEGEE. This CDR3 comprises 15 residues. The CDR3: CASSLVPQNTGELFF. In nucleotides, the CDR3 is TGTGCCAGCAGCTTGGTCCCACAGAACACCGGGGAGCTGTTTTTT.

The J gene is TRBJ1-4, the V gene TRBV5-1; D is possibly TRBD1 (6 bases). V lost 4 bases and J 5 bases, leaving 15 bases between the germline ends. Germline CDR1 and CDR2: SGHRS and YFSETQ. CDR3 length: 15 amino acids. CDR3 amino acids: CASSPRGGGNEKLFF. The CDR3 DNA reads TGCGCCAGCAGCCCCCGGGGGGGCGGGAATGAAAAACTGTTTTTT. Supplemented by reference TRBV5-1 and TRBJ1-4, the full variable domain reads KAGVTQTPRYLIKTRGQQVTLSCSPISGHRSVSWYQQTPGQGLQFLFEYFSETQRNKGNFPGRFSGRQFSNSRSEMNVSTLELGDSALYLCASSPRGGGNEKLFFGSGTQLSVL.

This chain joins TRBV6-1 and TRBJ2-7; D is ambiguous. V gave up 0 bases and J gave up 3 bases, with 15 bases separating them. Germline V gene lookup returns CDR1 MNHNS and CDR2 SASEGT. The CDR3 contains 16 residues. The CDR3 spells CASSEALWQAIYEQYF. The CDR3 nucleotides are TGTGCCAGCAGTGAAGCCCTTTGGCAGGCCATCTACGAGCAGTACTTC.

The chain combines TRBV6-6 with TRBJ2-1, with 15 bases aligning to TRBD2. This CDR3 is 15 amino acids long. Germline assignment: CDR1 MNHNY and CDR2 SVGAGI (reference sequence). Trimming removed 6 bases from V and 7 bases from J; junction bases left unmatched: 4. CDR3 sequence reads: CASRSGLAGGNEQFF. For the CDR3, the DNA is TGTGCCAGCAGGTCGGGACTAGCGGGAGGAAATGAGCAGTTCTTC.

This clone was detected a few times. The chain is built from TRBV2 and TRBJ1-2, with 10 positions matching TRBD1. The CDR3 loop spans 13 amino acids. The junction had 6 bases not matched to a gene; V was cut back by 6 bases and J by 8 bases. CDR1 and CDR2 (germline): SNHLY, FYNNEI. In DNA form, the CDR3 reads TGTGCCAGCAGCCGGGACAGGGGTGAAGGCTACACCTTC. Amino acid sequence: CASSRDRGEGYTF.

The rearrangement joins TRBV6-1 to TRBJ1-1; 10 bases are shared with TRBD1. V was pared by 6 bases and J by 4 bases, with 8 bases of the junction left unmatched. The CDR3 contains 15 residues. Germline V gene sequence: CDR1 MNHNS, CDR2 SASEGT. The CDR3 loop reads CASRKSRTGGTEAFF. CDR3 coding DNA: TGTGCCAGCAGAAAAAGCCGGACAGGGGGCACTGAAGCTTTCTTT.

V usage is TRBV6-6 and J usage is TRBJ2-5; a weak D match, TRBD2 (5 bases). The V gene lost 6 bases and the J gene lost 1 base, with 9 bases spanning the gap. This CDR3 has 13 residues. Germline CDR1 reads MNHNY; CDR2 reads SVGAGI (reference sequence). Here the CDR3 reads CASRPAGQETQYF. DNA of the CDR3: TGTGCCAGCAGGCCCGCGGGCCAAGAGACCCAGTACTTC.

On this clone: Germline and junction disagree at one end, which may indicate a read error. This chain connects TRBV5-1 to TRBJ2-1; 10 nucleotides agree with TRBD2. Germline V gene sequence: CDR1 SGHRS, CDR2 YFSETQ. The CDR3 extends over 17 amino acids. The DNA of the CDR3 is TGCGCCAGCGGCTTATTAACTAGCGGGGAACCCTACAATGAGCAGTTCTTC. Its translation: CASGLLTSGEPYNEQFF. The full variable domain, completed using reference TRBV5-1 and TRBJ2-1, is KAGVTQTPRYLIKTRGQQVTLSCSPISGHRSVSWYQQTPGQGLQFLFEYFSETQRNKGNFPGRFSGRQFSNSRSEMNVSTLELGDSALYLCASGLLTSGEPYNEQFFGPGTRLTVL.

V and J are TRBV2 and TRBJ2-7; 10 nucleotides agree with TRBD2. The CDR3 sequence is 16 residues long. The junction had 14 bases not matched to a gene; V was cut back by 10 bases and J by 2 bases. Germline-derived CDR1 and CDR2 are SNHLY and FYNNEI. The CDR3 sequence: CATRRGLAGAPYEQYF. The CDR3 DNA is TGTGCCACCAGAAGAGGGCTAGCGGGGGCACCCTACGAGCAGTACTTC.

The V gene is TRBV7-9, the J gene TRBJ2-7; possibly TRBD2 for D (6 bases). The CDR3 totals 15 residues. Deletions cut 0 bases from V and 4 bases from J, with 13 bases between. The germline V gene has CDR1 SEHNR and CDR2 FQNEAQ (reference sequence). CDR3 nucleotides: TGTGCCAGCAGCTTAGCGGGGGGAAGCGGGTACGAGCAGTACTTC. Amino acids: CASSLAGGSGYEQYF.

This clone has just a few counts. The sample holds other DNA sequences that translate to the same CDR3. The chain links TRBV18 to TRBJ1-5; D is unresolved. In germline, CDR1 is KGHSH, CDR2 LQKENI. The CDR3 sequence is 12 residues long. V was trimmed by 0 bases and J by 4 bases, leaving 1 base between them. The CDR3: CASSPPNQPQHF. Written as DNA, the CDR3 is TGTGCCAGCTCACCACCGAATCAGCCCCAGCATTTT.

In its sample, this clone was seen once. Other DNA sequences from this sample encode an identical CDR3 as well. CDR3 sequence reads: CASSIGTGGANTEAFF. Written as DNA, the CDR3 is TGTGCCAGTAGTATCGGGACAGGGGGCGCGAACACTGAAGCTTTCTTT. This sequence joins TRBV19 and TRBJ1-1, with TRBD1 matching 12 bases. The germline V gene encodes CDR1 LNHDA and CDR2 SQIVND (reference sequence). Losses at the gene ends were 3 bases for V and 1 base for J; bases not matched to a gene: 3. The CDR3 is 16 residues long.

This clone was observed a single time. The chain couples TRBV25-1 to TRBJ2-5; tentative D call: TRBD1 (6 bases). This CDR3 is 12 amino acids long. Germline V gene data show CDR1 as MGHDK and CDR2 as SYGVNS. The V end was cut by 3 bases, the J end by 5 bases, with 7 bases between. In DNA form, the CDR3 reads TGTGCCAGCAGTGACAGGGGTGAGACCCAGTACTTC. Its protein product is CASSDRGETQYF.

J is TRBJ2-4 and V is TRBV28, with D unclear. The ends were cut back, 4 bases at V and 8 bases at J, with 24 bases in the middle. Per the germline V gene, CDR1 is MDHEN and CDR2 is SYDVKM. This CDR3 is 17 amino acids long. The CDR3 sequence: CASSSHTVGIRSDIQYF. CDR3 bases: TGTGCCAGCAGTTCCCACACCGTGGGAATTCGGTCGGACATTCAGTACTTC.

In its sample, this clone was seen once. V is TRBV19 and J is TRBJ2-2; 10 positions match TRBD1. Germline values: CDR1 LNHDA, CDR2 SQIVND (reference sequence). With 3 bases clipped from V and 4 bases from J, the junction kept 2 bases outside the gene matches. The CDR3 has 15 residues. CDR3 nucleotides: TGTGCCAGTAGTATTAGGACAGGGGGCACCGGGGAGCTGTTTTTT. It translates to CASSIRTGGTGELFF.

The chain uses TRBV10-3 and TRBJ2-1; 13 positions match TRBD2. CDR1 and CDR2 from the germline V gene are ENHRY and SYGVKD. V was clipped by 11 bases and J by 0 bases; unmatched bases: 13. The CDR3 length is 18 residues. The chain's CDR3 is CAVRLAGGLTSSYNEQFF. CDR3 sequence (DNA): TGTGCCGTTAGACTAGCGGGAGGCCTCACGAGCTCCTACAATGAGCAGTTCTTC.

This chain joins TRBV5-1 and TRBJ1-2; TRBD1 matches at 8 bases. Germline loops: CDR1 SGHRS, CDR2 YFSETQ. V gave up 2 bases and J gave up 6 bases; unmatched junction bases: 6. This CDR3 region has 14 residues. The chain's CDR3 is CASSLWTGSNGYTF. The CDR3 DNA reads TGCGCCAGCAGCTTATGGACAGGGTCAAATGGCTACACCTTC.

The V call is TRBV10-1, the J call TRBJ2-7; maybe TRBD1 (6 bases). The CDR3 spans 13 residues. Per germline, CDR1 WNHNN and CDR2 SYGVQD (reference sequence). The V and J ends lost 8 bases and 6 bases respectively, with 17 bases between them. The CDR3 nucleotides read TGCGCCAGCCCTCCGGTTAGAGGGGGCGAGCAGTACTTC. Encoded protein: CASPPVRGGEQYF.

The chain combines TRBV2 with TRBJ2-1, with D hard to call. Looked up from germline, CDR1 is SNHLY and CDR2 is FYNNEI. Trimming removed 3 bases from V and 14 bases from J, with 11 bases in between. CDR3 size: 11 residues. This CDR3 is CASSEAWSEFF. The DNA of the CDR3 is TGTGCCAGCAGTGAGGCTTGGAGTGAGTTCTTC. Combining the CDR3 with reference TRBV2 and TRBJ2-1 gives the whole variable domain EPEVTQTPSHQVTQMGQEVILRCVPISNHLYFYWYRQILGQKVEFLVSFYNNEISEKSEIFDDQFSVERPDGSNFTLKIRSTKLEDSAMYFCASSEAWSEFFGPGTRLTVL.